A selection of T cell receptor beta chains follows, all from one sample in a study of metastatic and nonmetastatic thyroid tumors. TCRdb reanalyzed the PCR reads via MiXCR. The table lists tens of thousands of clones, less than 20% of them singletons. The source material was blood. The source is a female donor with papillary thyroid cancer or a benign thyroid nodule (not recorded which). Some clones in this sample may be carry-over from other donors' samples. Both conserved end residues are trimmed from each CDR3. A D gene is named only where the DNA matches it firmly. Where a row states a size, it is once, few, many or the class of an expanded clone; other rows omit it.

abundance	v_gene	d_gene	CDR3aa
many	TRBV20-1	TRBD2	SLTSSDYNEQF
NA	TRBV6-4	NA	ASSESAVPEQY
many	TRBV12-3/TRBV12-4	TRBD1	ASSLLRDSGANVLT
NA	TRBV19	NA	ASSILQGRMKPQH
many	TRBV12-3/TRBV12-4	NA	ASTGVSDTEAF
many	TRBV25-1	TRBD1	ASSESTGKGFNEQF
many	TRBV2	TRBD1	ASSDRVHNSPLH
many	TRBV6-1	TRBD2	ASMRREGYEQY
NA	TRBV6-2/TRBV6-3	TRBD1	ASRTPPGQGSHSGNTIY
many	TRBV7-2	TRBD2	ASRKVAGDRMTQY
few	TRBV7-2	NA	ASSLSQVEQF
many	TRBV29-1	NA	SVDGGDTDTQY
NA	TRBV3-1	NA	ASSPSETRNTEAF
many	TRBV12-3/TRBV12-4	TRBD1	ASRSTGDHT
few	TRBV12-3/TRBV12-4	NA	ASSTQGFNEQF
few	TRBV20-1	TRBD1	SADDREKTDEQY
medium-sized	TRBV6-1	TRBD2	ASSEVSGRAYNEQF
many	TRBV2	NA	ASKRGGAPGEQY